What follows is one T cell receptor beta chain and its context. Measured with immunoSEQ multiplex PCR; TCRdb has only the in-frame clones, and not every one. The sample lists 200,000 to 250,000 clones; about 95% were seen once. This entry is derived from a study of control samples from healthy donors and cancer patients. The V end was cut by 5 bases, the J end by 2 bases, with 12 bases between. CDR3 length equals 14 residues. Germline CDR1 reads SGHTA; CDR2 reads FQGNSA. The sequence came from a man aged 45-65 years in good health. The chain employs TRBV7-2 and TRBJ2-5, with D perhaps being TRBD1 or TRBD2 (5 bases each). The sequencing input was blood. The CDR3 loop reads CASSRDPVQETQYF. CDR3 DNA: TGTGCCAGCAGCCGGGACCCCGTACAAGAGACCCAGTACTTC.